This T cell receptor beta chain was retrieved from a study of cytotoxic CD8 clonotypes in ibrutinib-treated CLL. The CDR3 spans 12 residues. V was pared by 6 bases and J by 3 bases, with 9 bases between. Germline V gives CDR1 SGDLS, CDR2 YYNGEE. The table came from immunoSEQ multiplex PCR; TCRdb's copy has only in-frame clones and leaves some out. The sample lists about 300,000 clones; less than 85% were seen once. Specimen: PBMCs, collected at disease progression, from a patient treated with ibrutinib. J is TRBJ1-2 and V is TRBV9; TRBD1 might be the D (5 bases). This TCR derives from a human donor with chronic lymphocytic leukemia. The CDR3 is CASKGRDYGYTF. The CDR3 nucleotides read TGTGCCAGCAAAGGCAGGGACTATGGCTACACCTTC.